One and the same sample provided the 24 T cell receptor beta chains below, sequenced in a study of blood T cell repertoires in COVID-19 (dated by TCRdb to 2018 to 2021). The library was produced with the immunoSEQ multiplex PCR assay. Sourced from immuneACCESS, this table was stored by TCRdb with only in-frame sequences that have V and J called. A share of the clones is absent; for the studies checked, an unresolved V gene accounts for under half, and the remainder has no known explanation. For this sample there are around 79,000 clones; around 89% appear just once. In total, the top ten clones hold approximately 14% of the sample. The sequenced material came from peripheral blood. Receptors were obtained from a man aged 70 or older with active or convalescent COVID-19.

V is TRBV19 and J is TRBJ1-1; TRBD1 matches at 10 bases. V shed 4 bases and J 5 bases; nucleotides not matched to a gene: 10. CDR1 and CDR2 from the germline V gene are LNHDA and SQIVND (reference sequence). CDR3 length: 16 residues. CDR3 nucleotides: TGTGCCAGTAGTAAAGCTCGGGGACAGGGGATAACTGAAGCTTTCTTT. Translated: CASSKARGQGITEAFF.

The CDR3: CASSRQGVEAFF. CDR3 nucleotides: TGTGCCAGCAGCCGACAGGGGGTCGAAGCTTTCTTT. The V and J genes are TRBV7-8 and TRBJ1-1, with 9 bases fitting TRBD1. The V gene's germline CDR1 is SGHVS and CDR2 FQNEAQ. Unmatched junction bases numbered 3, after V lost 5 bases and J lost 8 bases. The length of the CDR3 is 12 residues.

The chain couples TRBV28 to TRBJ1-2, with TRBD1 matching 7 bases. CDR1 and CDR2 (germline): MDHEN, SYDVKM. V lost 5 bases, J lost 7 bases, and 10 bases stayed unmatched. The CDR3 covers 14 residues. CDR3 sequence (DNA): TGTGCCAGCAGTCCTGGGACAGCGGGGGGTGGCTACACCTTC. It is translated as CASSPGTAGGGYTF.

The chain recombines TRBV28 with TRBJ1-5; D gene unclear. V was clipped by 3 bases and J by 6 bases, with 12 bases between them. This CDR3 is 14 amino acids long. Germline V CDR1 and CDR2: MDHEN, SYDVKM. The CDR3 is CASSLRQVRQPQHF. The CDR3 nucleotides read TGTGCCAGCAGTTTGCGCCAGGTCCGTCAGCCCCAGCATTTT.

V is TRBV2 and J is TRBJ2-1, with 9 bases identical to TRBD1. CDR1 SNHLY and CDR2 FYNNEI come from the germline V gene. V was clipped by 9 bases and J by 4 bases; unmatched bases: 4. CDR3 length: 13 residues. The CDR3, as DNA: TGTGCCAGAGGACAGGGGCCATACAATGAGCAGTTCTTC. Its protein is CARGQGPYNEQFF.

The J gene is TRBJ2-3, the V gene TRBV9, with unresolved D. V gave up 0 bases and J gave up 1 base, with 9 bases separating them. Germline CDR1 reads SGDLS; CDR2 reads YYNGEE. This CDR3 is built from 15 residues. CDR3 DNA: TGTGCCAGCAGCGTAGGTGTTGGAGGCACAGATACGCAGTATTTT. This encodes CASSVGVGGTDTQYF.

This clone occurred once. The chain combines TRBV15 with TRBJ2-7; unclear D gene. Germline CDR1 is LNHNV and CDR2 is YYDKDF (reference sequence). CDR3 length: 13 amino acids. Trimming took off 0 bases at V and 3 bases at J, with 6 bases between the two ends. CDR3 loop: CATSRDYVYEQYF. The DNA for the CDR3 is TGTGCCACCAGCAGAGACTATGTCTACGAGCAGTACTTC.

The chain has TRBV28 and TRBJ1-6; 8 bases match TRBD1. The CDR3 totals 15 residues. Germline CDR1 is MDHEN and CDR2 is SYDVKM. Trimming removed 4 bases from V and 5 bases from J; junction bases left unmatched: 4. In DNA form, the CDR3 reads TGTGCCAGCAGTTCAGGGGGCCTTAATAATTCACCCCTCCACTTT. This codes for CASSSGGLNNSPLHF.

The chain joins TRBV15 to TRBJ2-7; maybe TRBD2 (6 bases). The germline V gene encodes CDR1 LNHNV and CDR2 YYDKDF (reference sequence). The CDR3 runs to 16 residues. The V gene lost 4 bases and the J gene lost 3 bases, with 19 bases spanning the gap. CDR3 sequence (DNA): TGTGCCACCAGCAAGTCAACCGGGGGTCCTTACTACGAGCAGTACTTC. This encodes CATSKSTGGPYYEQYF. The whole variable domain, remainder taken from reference TRBV15 and TRBJ2-7, is DAMVIQNPRYQVTQFGKPVTLSCSQTLNHNVMYWYQQKSSQAPKLLFHYYDKDFNNEADTPDNFQSRRPNTSFCFLDIRSPGLGDTAMYLCATSKSTGGPYYEQYFGPGTRLTVT.

This clone was observed once. The chain carries TRBV7-3 and TRBJ1-1; D is ambiguous. Trimming cost V 0 bases and J 0 bases, with 5 bases left between them. Germline V CDR1 and CDR2: SGHTA, FQGTGA. The CDR3 loop spans 14 amino acids. The CDR3 region is CASSLTVLNTEAFF. Here the CDR3 DNA reads TGTGCCAGCAGCTTAACCGTGTTGAACACTGAAGCTTTCTTT.

CDR3 nucleotides: TGTGCCAGCAGCCTCGGGACAGAGGAGACCCAGTACTTC. Translated: CASSLGTEETQYF. The V call is TRBV7-2, the J call TRBJ2-5; 7 bases agree with TRBD1. Germline loops: CDR1 SGHTA, CDR2 FQGNSA. This CDR3 is 13 amino acids long. V was clipped by 5 bases and J by 5 bases; unmatched bases: 5.

V usage is TRBV5-6 and J usage is TRBJ2-3; TRBD2 matches 10 bases. The CDR3 has 15 amino acids. The ends lost 4 bases at V and 3 bases at J; junction bases unmatched: 5. Germline CDR1 reads SGHDT; CDR2 reads YYEEEE. CDR3 protein: CASSVAGGRTDTQYF. DNA of the CDR3: TGTGCCAGCAGCGTAGCGGGAGGTCGTACAGATACGCAGTATTTT.

V is TRBV28 and J is TRBJ2-5; the match to TRBD1 covers 9 bases. The J segment lost 4 bases and the V segment lost 4 bases, leaving 7 bases of the junction unmatched. The CDR3 has 15 amino acids. CDR1 and CDR2 from the germline V gene are MDHEN and SYDVKM. The CDR3 nucleotides are TGTGCCAGCAGTTCCGGACAGGGGCTAGGAGAGACCCAGTACTTC. Translation gives CASSSGQGLGETQYF.

The chain has TRBV5-6 and TRBJ2-7; D is ambiguous. Germline assignment: CDR1 SGHDT and CDR2 YYEEEE. CDR3 length: 15 amino acids. Trimming pared 4 bases from V and 0 bases from J, leaving 14 bases between. DNA for the CDR3: TGTGCCAGCAGCCCCCCCCCGGGTCACTCCTACGAGCAGTACTTC. This sequence encodes CASSPPPGHSYEQYF.

The chain carries TRBV6-6 and TRBJ1-2; 9 bases map to TRBD1. The CDR3 totals 15 residues. The trim removed 2 bases at V and 2 bases at J, leaving 3 bases unmatched. Germline V gives CDR1 MNHNY, CDR2 SVGAGI (reference sequence). CDR3 nucleotides: TGTGCCAGCAGTTACCGGGGACAGGGAAACTATGGCTACACCTTC. This encodes CASSYRGQGNYGYTF.

As regards this clone: Other nucleotide sequences from this sample produce the same CDR3. This chain uses TRBV5-1 with TRBJ1-1; a possible D gene is TRBD1 (5 bases). The V gene's germline CDR1 is SGHRS and CDR2 YFSETQ. The CDR3 has 12 amino acids. V lost 5 bases, J lost 1 base, and 6 bases lay in between. The CDR3 DNA follows: TGCGCCAGCAGTACAGGGAACACTGAAGCTTTCTTT. Protein product: CASSTGNTEAFF.

V gene TRBV4-1 combines with J gene TRBJ2-1; 9 nucleotides align to TRBD2. This CDR3 comprises 21 residues. CDR1 is MGHRA, CDR2 YSYEKL, per germline. With V trimmed by 2 bases and J by 0 bases, 17 bases remained unmatched. The CDR3 DNA reads TGCGCCAGCAGCCAAACGAGCAGAACCCGAGGTAGCGGGAGCTCCTACAATGAGCAGTTCTTC. It specifies CASSQTSRTRGSGSSYNEQFF.

This chain links TRBV9 with TRBJ1-2; D perhaps matches TRBD1 (5 bases). Between the trimmed V and J ends, which lost 4 bases and 1 base, there was a span of 14 bases. The germline gives CDR1 SGDLS, CDR2 YYNGEE. The CDR3 runs to 15 residues. CDR3 amino acids: CASSPSGADNYGYTF. The CDR3 DNA follows: TGTGCCAGCAGCCCCAGCGGGGCAGATAACTATGGCTACACCTTC.

The J gene is TRBJ1-2, the V gene TRBV3-1 (or the pseudogene TRBV3-2); D not resolved. Germline V gene lookup returns CDR1 LGHDT and CDR2 YNNKEL (reference sequence). V lost 4 bases and J 5 bases, leaving 26 bases between the germline ends. CDR3 length: 18 amino acids. The CDR3 spells CASSRGEFSCLTEYGYTF. Written as DNA, the CDR3 is TGTGCCAGCAGCCGGGGAGAGTTTAGTTGTTTGACGGAATATGGCTACACCTTC.

The chain couples TRBV11-2 to TRBJ2-5, with D perhaps matching TRBD1 (5 bases). The CDR3 extends over 13 amino acids. Trimming removed 6 bases at V and 7 bases at J, with 15 bases between. Germline CDR1 reads SGHAT; CDR2 reads FQNNGV. CDR3 protein: CASRPDPRATQYF. The CDR3 bases are TGTGCCAGCAGGCCAGATCCCAGGGCGACCCAGTACTTC.

This chain links TRBV7-8 with TRBJ2-1; 7 bases align to TRBD2. Germline-derived CDR1 and CDR2 are SGHVS and FQNEAQ. The CDR3 consists of 15 residues. The ends lost 2 bases at V and 4 bases at J; junction bases unmatched: 5. The CDR3 loop reads CASSLRASGYNEQFF. The CDR3 nucleotides are TGTGCCAGCAGCTTAAGGGCTAGCGGTTACAATGAGCAGTTCTTC.

This rearrangement joins TRBV28 to TRBJ2-7, with D possibly matching TRBD1 (6 bases). The V gene lost 6 bases and the J gene lost 3 bases, with 12 bases spanning the gap. The CDR3 contains 13 residues. The germline V gene has CDR1 MDHEN and CDR2 SYDVKM. Written as DNA, the CDR3 is TGTGCCAGCAGATCCACAGGGTTCTACGAGCAGTACTTC. Protein product: CASRSTGFYEQYF.

V gene TRBV5-1 combines with J gene TRBJ1-2, with 7 bases matching TRBD1. CDR3 length equals 14 residues. Germline loops: CDR1 SGHRS, CDR2 YFSETQ. Unmatched junction bases numbered 7, after V lost 0 bases and J lost 8 bases. CDR3: CASSLGEGARGYTF. DNA of the CDR3: TGCGCCAGCAGCTTGGGCGAGGGGGCGCGCGGCTACACCTTC.

This clone was seen only once. V and J are TRBV6-5 and TRBJ2-1, with TRBD2 identical over 11 bases. With 2 bases clipped from V and 7 bases from J, the junction kept 7 bases outside the gene matches. The CDR3 loop spans 16 amino acids. Germline V CDR1 and CDR2: MNHEY, SVGAGI. Here the CDR3 reads CASSYSGTSGLNEQFF. The CDR3 bases are TGTGCCAGCAGTTACAGCGGGACTAGCGGCCTTAATGAGCAGTTCTTC.